This TCR beta chain was profiled in a study of shared clonotypes between healthy human individuals. Study outcomes and limitations: Measured sharing among donors was expected to vary with sequencing depth.

Data came from immunoSEQ multiplex PCR; TCRdb stores just in-frame clones and leaves some out. The sample consists of more than 500,000 clones, about 96% of them appearing once. This clone was recorded a few times. Its antigen is unidentified. V trimming: 7 bases; J trimming: 2 bases; junction bases outside the gene matches: 3. CDR1 and CDR2 from the germline V gene are WSHSY and SAAADI. The CDR3 loop spans 14 amino acids. This receptor was obtained from a woman in her 30s in good health. The V gene is TRBV10-2, the J gene TRBJ1-5, with TRBD1 matching over 9 bases. The sequenced sample was naive CD4+ T cells sorted from blood. This sample's subset: CD45RA+ positively selected. CDR3: CASKDRGGNQPQHF. The CDR3 nucleotides read TGCGCCAGCAAGGACAGGGGCGGCAATCAGCCCCAGCATTTT.